This T cell receptor beta chain was sequenced during a study of spatial heterogeneity in lung cancer. This clonotype was picked up many times. What it binds is unknown. The time point is: sample taken at primary tumor resection. General study findings and limits: Expanded alpha and beta TCR counts within tumors tracked tumor mutation counts.

TCRdb redid the calling of the 5' RACE reads with MiXCR, one entry per CDR3 protein. This table holds around 100,000 distinct CDR3 sequences, 3.5% to 5% found once. The CDR3 contains 14 residues. J was trimmed by 3 bases and V by 0 bases; bases with no gene match: 1. Germline V gene lookup returns CDR1 SGHRS and CDR2 YFSETQ. This TCR came from a male donor with early-stage non-small cell lung cancer. The chain combines TRBV5-1 with TRBJ2-3, with 7 positions matching TRBD2. The input for sequencing was lung tumor tissue, taken at surgery. The CDR3 spells CASSLGEGTDTQYF. In DNA form, the CDR3 reads TGCGCCAGCAGCTTGGGGGAGGGTACAGATACGCAGTATTTT. Looking up the rest from reference TRBV5-1 and TRBJ2-3 gives the full variable domain: KAGVTQTPRYLIKTRGQQVTLSCSPISGHRSVSWYQQTPGQGLQFLFEYFSETQRNKGNFPGRFSGRQFSNSRSEMNVSTLELGDSALYLCASSLGEGTDTQYFGPGTRLTVL.